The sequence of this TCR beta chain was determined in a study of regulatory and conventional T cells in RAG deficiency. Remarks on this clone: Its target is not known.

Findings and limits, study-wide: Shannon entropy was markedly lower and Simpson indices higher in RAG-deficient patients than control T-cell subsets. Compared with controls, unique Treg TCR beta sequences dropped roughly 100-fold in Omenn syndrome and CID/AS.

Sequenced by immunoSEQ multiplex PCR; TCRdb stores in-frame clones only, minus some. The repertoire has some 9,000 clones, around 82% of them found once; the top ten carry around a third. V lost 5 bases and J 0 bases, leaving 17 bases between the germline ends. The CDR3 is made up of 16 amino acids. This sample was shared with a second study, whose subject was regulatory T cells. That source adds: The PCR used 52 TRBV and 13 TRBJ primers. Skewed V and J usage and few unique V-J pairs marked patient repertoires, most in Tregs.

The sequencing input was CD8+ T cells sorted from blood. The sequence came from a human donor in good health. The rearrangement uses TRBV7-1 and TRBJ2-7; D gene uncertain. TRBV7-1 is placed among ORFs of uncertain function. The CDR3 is CASSEAGRVSSYEQYF. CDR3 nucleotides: TGTGCCAGCAGCGAAGCCGGGCGCGTATCCTCCTACGAGCAGTACTTC.